This TCR beta chain emerged from a study of T cells after yellow fever vaccination. Concerning this clonotype: The antigen is undetermined.

There are 13 residues in the CDR3. CDR1 SEHNR and CDR2 FQNEAQ come from the germline V gene (reference sequence). Trimming shortened V by 3 bases and J by 1 base, and 6 bases separated the two germline ends. The TCR cDNA carried a universal primer site and UMIs from 5'RACE template switching. One entry per CDR3 protein results from TCRdb running MiXCR on the 5' RACE reads. The sample carries hundreds of thousands of distinct CDR3 sequences, more than 8.5% recorded once. Whole-study findings and limits: Primary-vaccination clones mostly resurfaced post-booster (roughly 97% CD4, just under 90% CD8). Contaminating bulk clonotypes could be abundant in FACS-sorted repertoires. Clonotypes shared by both compartments, CD4 and CD8, made up a small share.

This TCR was sampled from a man aged 18 to 35 who received the YFV17D yellow fever vaccine. The V call is TRBV7-9, the J call TRBJ1-2; D gene ambiguous. The sequencing used PBMCs, collected on the day of the first yellow fever vaccination. CDR3 residues: CASSFGSNYGYTF. The DNA of the CDR3 is TGTGCCAGCAGCTTCGGCAGTAACTATGGCTACACCTTC.